The clone carrying this T cell receptor (beta chain) was seen more than once but under ten times. The data were obtained in a study of blood T cells in healthy people across ages. V shed 7 bases and J shed 0 bases, with 7 bases lying between them. Germline-derived CDR1 and CDR2 are MDHEN and SYDVKM. The CDR3 is made up of 13 amino acids. Every donor contributed about 10 milliliters of peripheral blood by blood draw. Each sample provided at least 5 micrograms of extracted total RNA. Primers used in a second PCR of roughly 6 to 12 cycles were a sample-barcoded 5' primer and a J-beta primer mix. A template-switch adaptor containing 12 random nucleotides labeled each cDNA molecule. MiXCR was run by TCRdb on the 5' RACE reads, yielding one entry per CDR3 protein. The data hold 630,000 or so distinct CDR3 sequences, with less than 35% observed a single time.

J is TRBJ1-5 and V is TRBV28; no definite D call. The specimen sequenced was blood. The receptor comes from an elderly woman in good health. In DNA form, the CDR3 reads TGTGCCAGCATCGGGAATAGCAATCAGCCCCAGCATTTT. This codes for CASIGNSNQPQHF. The full variable domain, in which reference TRBV28 and TRBJ1-5 provide the parts outside the CDR3, is DVKVTQSSRYLVKRTGEKVFLECVQDMDHENMFWYRQDPGLGLRLIYFSYDVKMKEKGDIPEGYSVSREKKERFSLILESASTNQTSMYLCASIGNSNQPQHFGDGTRLSIL.